One and the same sample provided the 2 T cell receptor beta chains below, sequenced in a study of cytomegalovirus exposure and HLA in healthy donors. 13 Jbeta primers and 60 Vbeta primers were used for the PCR. Profiling relied on immunoSEQ multiplex PCR, and the TCRdb table lists in-frame clones only, not all of them. The repertoire holds 200,000 or so clones, with more than 80% as singletons. Sequenced material: PBMCs. The receptors stem from a man younger than 45 in good health and CMV-seronegative.

V usage is TRBV6-1 and J usage is TRBJ2-1; TRBD1 matches at 10 bases. Germline CDR1 and CDR2: MNHNS and SASEGT. J was trimmed by 8 bases and V by 6 bases; bases with no gene match: 10. The CDR3 spans 15 residues. The CDR3: CASSPPGQGNDEQFF. In DNA, the CDR3 is TGTGCCAGCAGCCCCCCGGGACAGGGGAACGATGAGCAGTTCTTC.

The CDR3, as DNA: TGCGCCAGCAGCCAAGAAGGACTGTCGAGCCCCACCTACGAGCAGTACTTC. Its translation is CASSQEGLSSPTYEQYF. The chain combines TRBV4-1 with TRBJ2-7; weak D call: TRBD2 (5 bases). The CDR3 sequence is 17 residues long. Deletions cut 0 bases from V and 2 bases from J, with 17 bases between. Germline CDR1 is MGHRA and CDR2 is YSYEKL.